A selection of T cell receptor beta chains follows, all from one sample in a study of cytomegalovirus exposure and HLA in healthy donors. Libraries were prepared by immunoSEQ multiplex PCR; TCRdb keeps only in-frame clonotypes and omits some of them. The sample lists about 150,000 clones, around 75% occurring once. The sequencing input was PBMCs. Receptor source: a male donor in good health and CMV-seronegative. The CDR3 runs from the conserved cysteine through the conserved F or W. The order of the fields is clone size, J gene, D gene, V gene, CDR3 DNA, CDR3 protein. D genes are given only for firm matches. Where a row states a size, it is once, few, many or the class of an expanded clone; other rows omit it.

clone_size: NA; j_call: TRBJ2-7; d_call: NA; v_call: TRBV13; cdr3_nt: TGTGCCAGCAGCATCACGGGACTCACGAGGGACTACGAGCAGTACTTC; cdr3_aa: CASSITGLTRDYEQYF
clone_size: NA; j_call: TRBJ1-5; d_call: NA; v_call: TRBV28; cdr3_nt: TGTGCCAGCAGTTTGATAGGAGGTAGCAATCAGCCCCAGCATTTT; cdr3_aa: CASSLIGGSNQPQHF
clone_size: NA; j_call: TRBJ2-7; d_call: TRBD1; v_call: TRBV2; cdr3_nt: TGTGCCAGCAAACCGGACAGGGATGGGCCCAAGGAGCAGTACTTC; cdr3_aa: CASKPDRDGPKEQYF
clone_size: few; j_call: TRBJ2-7; d_call: TRBD1; v_call: TRBV13; cdr3_nt: TGTGCCAGCAGCTCCTCCCGACAGGGCAGCTACGAGCAGTACTTC; cdr3_aa: CASSSSRQGSYEQYF
clone_size: NA; j_call: TRBJ2-3; d_call: TRBD2; v_call: TRBV5-6; cdr3_nt: TGTGCCAGCAGCTTGACCGGGGGGGCCACAGATACGCAGTATTTT; cdr3_aa: CASSLTGGATDTQYF
clone_size: NA; j_call: TRBJ2-1; d_call: TRBD1; v_call: TRBV18; cdr3_nt: TGTGCCAGCTCACCGCCTAGGGACAGTTTTGAGCAGTTCTTC; cdr3_aa: CASSPPRDSFEQFF
clone_size: NA; j_call: TRBJ2-7; d_call: NA; v_call: TRBV18; cdr3_nt: TGTGCCAGCTCACCCAGGTCGGCTCGAAGCTCCTACGAGCAGTACTTC; cdr3_aa: CASSPRSARSSYEQYF
clone_size: NA; j_call: TRBJ2-7; d_call: TRBD2; v_call: TRBV14; cdr3_nt: TGTGCCAGCAGCCAAGTACCGGGACTAGCCTACGAGCAGTACTTC; cdr3_aa: CASSQVPGLAYEQYF
clone_size: few; j_call: TRBJ1-1; d_call: NA; v_call: TRBV7-9; cdr3_nt: TGTGCCAGAGGGGGTTTGGGTGACACTGAAGCTTTCTTT; cdr3_aa: CARGGLGDTEAFF
clone_size: NA; j_call: TRBJ1-1; d_call: NA; v_call: TRBV19; cdr3_nt: TGTGCCAGTAGCCAATACAAGAACACTGAAGCTTTCTTT; cdr3_aa: CASSQYKNTEAFF
clone_size: NA; j_call: TRBJ2-1; d_call: TRBD2; v_call: TRBV2; cdr3_nt: TGTGCCAGCAGAGCCAGGACTAGCGGGGGGGCGTCCTACAATGAGCAGTTCTTC; cdr3_aa: CASRARTSGGASYNEQFF
clone_size: NA; j_call: TRBJ1-1; d_call: NA; v_call: TRBV5-1; cdr3_nt: TGCGCCAGCAGCTTGGAGAAGGGGTTTAACACTGAAGCTTTCTTT; cdr3_aa: CASSLEKGFNTEAFF
clone_size: NA; j_call: TRBJ1-5; d_call: NA; v_call: TRBV2; cdr3_nt: TGTGCCAGCCAGGACAAGTCAGGGGATCAGCCCCAGCATTTT; cdr3_aa: CASQDKSGDQPQHF
clone_size: NA; j_call: TRBJ2-3; d_call: TRBD1; v_call: TRBV19; cdr3_nt: TGTGCCAGTAGTTCCCAACAGGGGGCGACGCAGTATTTT; cdr3_aa: CASSSQQGATQYF
clone_size: few; j_call: TRBJ1-4; d_call: TRBD1; v_call: TRBV6-5; cdr3_nt: TGTGCCAGCAGGAGGACAGGGTTGAATGAAAAACTGTTTTTT; cdr3_aa: CASRRTGLNEKLFF
clone_size: NA; j_call: TRBJ1-1; d_call: NA; v_call: TRBV10-1; cdr3_nt: TGCGCCAGCAGTGTACCCCTACCGGGACACCAGTACACTGAAGCTTTCTTT; cdr3_aa: CASSVPLPGHQYTEAFF
clone_size: few; j_call: TRBJ2-1; d_call: TRBD2; v_call: TRBV7-9; cdr3_nt: TGTGCCAGCAGCTTTACTAGCGGGGGAAACAATGAGCAGTTCTTC; cdr3_aa: CASSFTSGGNNEQFF
clone_size: NA; j_call: TRBJ2-2; d_call: TRBD1; v_call: TRBV14; cdr3_nt: TGTGCCAGCAGCCAAGACCCAGGACAGGGGCCTTTCGGGGAGCTGTTTTTT; cdr3_aa: CASSQDPGQGPFGELFF
clone_size: NA; j_call: TRBJ1-4; d_call: TRBD1; v_call: TRBV18; cdr3_nt: TGTGCCAGCTCACCAATGACCAGGGGGGCCGAAAAACTGTTTTTT; cdr3_aa: CASSPMTRGAEKLFF
clone_size: NA; j_call: TRBJ2-7; d_call: NA; v_call: TRBV20-1; cdr3_nt: TGCAGTGCTAGCGGGAGCTACGAGCAGTACTTC; cdr3_aa: CSASGSYEQYF
clone_size: NA; j_call: TRBJ2-5; d_call: NA; v_call: TRBV7-2; cdr3_nt: TGTGCCAGCAGCTTAGAGTACAGTTTAGAGACCCAGTACTTC; cdr3_aa: CASSLEYSLETQYF
clone_size: NA; j_call: TRBJ2-7; d_call: TRBD2; v_call: TRBV28; cdr3_nt: TGTGCCAGCACCCTAGCGGGGGCCTACGAGCAGTACTTC; cdr3_aa: CASTLAGAYEQYF
clone_size: NA; j_call: TRBJ2-7; d_call: NA; v_call: TRBV7-2; cdr3_nt: TGTGCCAGCAGCTTAGTACAGAATTACGAGCAGTACTTC; cdr3_aa: CASSLVQNYEQYF
clone_size: NA; j_call: TRBJ2-3; d_call: TRBD2; v_call: TRBV5-5; cdr3_nt: TGTGCCAGCAGCTTGCTCACTAGCGGGGGAACAGATACGCAGTATTTT; cdr3_aa: CASSLLTSGGTDTQYF
clone_size: NA; j_call: TRBJ2-7; d_call: TRBD1; v_call: TRBV9; cdr3_nt: TGTGCCAGCAGCTACGGACAGGGAGTGAGCTACGAGCAGTACTTC; cdr3_aa: CASSYGQGVSYEQYF
clone_size: NA; j_call: TRBJ2-7; d_call: NA; v_call: TRBV19; cdr3_nt: TGTGCCAGTAGTATACGGGGGACAGAATCCTACGAGCAGTACTTC; cdr3_aa: CASSIRGTESYEQYF
clone_size: few; j_call: TRBJ1-2; d_call: NA; v_call: TRBV5-1; cdr3_nt: TGCGCCAGCAGCTTGGACACGGGAGGGTATGGCTACACCTTC; cdr3_aa: CASSLDTGGYGYTF
clone_size: NA; j_call: TRBJ2-1; d_call: TRBD1; v_call: TRBV7-6; cdr3_nt: TGTGCCAGCAGCTTAGTCGGTGGGACAGGCCACAATGAGCAGTTCTTC; cdr3_aa: CASSLVGGTGHNEQFF
clone_size: NA; j_call: TRBJ1-3; d_call: TRBD1; v_call: TRBV15; cdr3_nt: TGTGCCACCAGCACCGGGACAGGGCGCGCAGGAGGAAACACCATATATTTT; cdr3_aa: CATSTGTGRAGGNTIYF
clone_size: NA; j_call: TRBJ1-4; d_call: NA; v_call: TRBV9; cdr3_nt: TGTGCCAGCAGCGTAGGCATGGGGCTAGATGAAAAACTGTTTTTT; cdr3_aa: CASSVGMGLDEKLFF
clone_size: NA; j_call: TRBJ1-1; d_call: NA; v_call: TRBV28; cdr3_nt: TGTGCCAGCATTCCGAGCGGGGGCCTGGACACTGAAGCTTTCTTT; cdr3_aa: CASIPSGGLDTEAFF
clone_size: NA; j_call: TRBJ1-4; d_call: TRBD1; v_call: TRBV2; cdr3_nt: TGTGCCAGCACTGTTAGGACAGGGACTAATGAAAAACTGTTTTTT; cdr3_aa: CASTVRTGTNEKLFF
clone_size: NA; j_call: TRBJ2-5; d_call: NA; v_call: TRBV6-1; cdr3_nt: TGTGCCAGCAGTGGGTGGTCCATACAACAGGAAACGTACCAAGAGACCCAGTACTTC; cdr3_aa: CASSGWSIQQETYQETQYF
clone_size: few; j_call: TRBJ1-6; d_call: TRBD1; v_call: TRBV7-9; cdr3_nt: TGTGCCAGCAGCTCGGGACAGGGTGAAGGTTCACCCCTCCACTTT; cdr3_aa: CASSSGQGEGSPLHF
clone_size: NA; j_call: TRBJ1-5; d_call: TRBD1; v_call: TRBV7-9; cdr3_nt: TGTTCCAGCAGCGGAACAGGGGGCTCGAAAGAAGGCAATCAGCCCCAGCATTTT; cdr3_aa: CSSSGTGGSKEGNQPQHF
clone_size: NA; j_call: TRBJ2-3; d_call: TRBD2; v_call: TRBV10-3; cdr3_nt: TGTGCCATCAGGACTAGCGGACCCACAGATACGCAGTATTTT; cdr3_aa: CAIRTSGPTDTQYF
clone_size: once; j_call: TRBJ1-3; d_call: TRBD1; v_call: TRBV29-1; cdr3_nt: TGCAGCGTCGCCAAACAGGGGGTGAGCTCTGGAAACACCATATATTTT; cdr3_aa: CSVAKQGVSSGNTIYF
clone_size: NA; j_call: TRBJ2-7; d_call: NA; v_call: TRBV19; cdr3_nt: TGTGCCAGTAGTATAGCCGGGAGTGGGTACGAGCAGTACTTC; cdr3_aa: CASSIAGSGYEQYF
clone_size: once; j_call: TRBJ2-1; d_call: NA; v_call: TRBV9; cdr3_nt: TGTGCCAGCAGCGTAGTTAGCAGCTCCTACAATGAGCAGTTCTTC; cdr3_aa: CASSVVSSSYNEQFF
clone_size: once; j_call: TRBJ1-3; d_call: TRBD1; v_call: TRBV9; cdr3_nt: TGTGCCAGCAGCGTAGCGGGACAGAGCTCTGGAAACACCATATATTTT; cdr3_aa: CASSVAGQSSGNTIYF
clone_size: NA; j_call: TRBJ2-7; d_call: TRBD2; v_call: TRBV2; cdr3_nt: TGTGCCAGCAGGGACCGACTAGCGGCCTACGAGCAGTACTTC; cdr3_aa: CASRDRLAAYEQYF
clone_size: NA; j_call: TRBJ2-3; d_call: NA; v_call: TRBV5-1; cdr3_nt: TGCGCCAGCAGCTTGGGGGGCCAGGATACGCAGTATTTT; cdr3_aa: CASSLGGQDTQYF
clone_size: NA; j_call: TRBJ2-7; d_call: TRBD1; v_call: TRBV27; cdr3_nt: TGTGCCAGGAAGAAACCGGGACAGAGATCCTACGAGCAGTACTTC; cdr3_aa: CARKKPGQRSYEQYF
clone_size: NA; j_call: TRBJ2-7; d_call: TRBD2; v_call: TRBV4-1; cdr3_nt: TGCGCCAGCAGCCAAGAAGCGGGGGGACGTCCCCGCGAGCAGTACTTC; cdr3_aa: CASSQEAGGRPREQYF
clone_size: NA; j_call: TRBJ1-2; d_call: NA; v_call: TRBV29-1; cdr3_nt: TGCAGCGTTGAAGTGGAGGGAACGGGTGGCTACACCTTC; cdr3_aa: CSVEVEGTGGYTF
clone_size: NA; j_call: TRBJ2-1; d_call: NA; v_call: TRBV9; cdr3_nt: TGTGCCAGCAGCGTCCTCGCAGACATGATATACAATGAGCAGTTCTTC; cdr3_aa: CASSVLADMIYNEQFF
clone_size: NA; j_call: TRBJ1-4; d_call: NA; v_call: TRBV5-5; cdr3_nt: TGTGCCAGCAGCTTGGGTGGTACAGGGCCGCTTGGTAATGAAAAACTGTTTTTT; cdr3_aa: CASSLGGTGPLGNEKLFF
clone_size: few; j_call: TRBJ2-3; d_call: TRBD2; v_call: TRBV7-2; cdr3_nt: TGTGCCAGCAGCTTAGGTCTAGCGGGAGTCCCACAAGATACGCAGTATTTT; cdr3_aa: CASSLGLAGVPQDTQYF
clone_size: NA; j_call: TRBJ2-7; d_call: NA; v_call: TRBV21-1; cdr3_nt: TGTGCCAGCAGCATTAGGGGAGGTATGGAGCAGTACTTC; cdr3_aa: CASSIRGGMEQYF
clone_size: few; j_call: TRBJ2-5; d_call: NA; v_call: TRBV5-1; cdr3_nt: TGCGCAGTAACCCCTGTCCAGGGGGAGACCCAGTACTTC; cdr3_aa: CAVTPVQGETQYF
clone_size: NA; j_call: TRBJ2-4; d_call: NA; v_call: TRBV6-5; cdr3_nt: TGTGCCAGCACCCGGGGGAACATTCAGTACTTC; cdr3_aa: CASTRGNIQYF
clone_size: NA; j_call: TRBJ1-1; d_call: TRBD1; v_call: TRBV19; cdr3_nt: TGTGCCAGTAGTCTCCGGACAGGGAGTTACGCTTTCTTT; cdr3_aa: CASSLRTGSYAFF
clone_size: NA; j_call: TRBJ2-5; d_call: NA; v_call: TRBV9; cdr3_nt: TGTGCCAGCAGCGTAGGCACAGGGCTCGTGGAGACCCAGTACTTC; cdr3_aa: CASSVGTGLVETQYF
clone_size: few; j_call: TRBJ2-1; d_call: TRBD2; v_call: TRBV10-3; cdr3_nt: TGTGCCATCATGGGACTAGCAAGTGAGCAGTTCTTC; cdr3_aa: CAIMGLASEQFF